These T cell receptor beta chains were read from a single sample in a study of molecular identifiers for immune sequencing clone quantification. MiXCR was run by TCRdb on the PCR reads, yielding one entry per CDR3 protein. The repertoire consists of a few hundred thousand distinct CDR3 sequences, with roughly 24% occurring once and the leading ten covering approximately 0.74%. Sequencing input: naive CD8+ T cells from blood, with Jurkat cell RNA spiked in. The receptors shown here come from a human donor in good health. Some libraries in this study had Jurkat cell RNA spiked in. The CDR3 runs from the conserved cysteine through the conserved F or W. Fields, in order: V gene, D gene, J gene, clone size, CDR3 protein, CDR3 DNA. The D gene is left open where the match is weak. Size is omitted from some rows. Given values are once, few, many or a class for expanded clones.

v_call: TRBV7-9
d_call: TRBD2
j_call: TRBJ2-7
clone_size: NA
cdr3_aa: CASSPGLVSYEQYF
cdr3_nt: TGTGCCAGCAGCCCGGGACTAGTTTCCTACGAGCAGTACTTC

v_call: TRBV4-1
d_call: NA
j_call: TRBJ1-5
clone_size: NA
cdr3_aa: CASSQFMGVRQPPHF
cdr3_nt: TGCGCCAGCAGCCAATTCATGGGGGTTAGGCAGCCCCCGCATTTT

v_call: TRBV6-5
d_call: TRBD2
j_call: TRBJ2-3
clone_size: many
cdr3_aa: CASRPAGGDTQYF
cdr3_nt: TGTGCCAGCAGACCTGCGGGGGGAGATACGCAGTATTTT

v_call: TRBV29-1
d_call: NA
j_call: TRBJ2-7
clone_size: NA
cdr3_aa: CSVRLREQYF
cdr3_nt: TGCAGCGTGCGTCTTCGCGAGCAGTACTTC

v_call: TRBV7-9
d_call: TRBD1
j_call: TRBJ2-6
clone_size: NA
cdr3_aa: CASRPTGDSGANVLTF
cdr3_nt: TGTGCCAGCAGACCTACAGGGGACTCTGGGGCCAACGTCCTGACTTTC

v_call: TRBV11-2
d_call: TRBD2
j_call: TRBJ2-3
clone_size: NA
cdr3_aa: CASSLISGATDTQYF
cdr3_nt: TGTGCCAGCAGCTTGATTAGCGGGGCCACAGATACGCAGTATTTT

v_call: TRBV4-1
d_call: TRBD1
j_call: TRBJ2-1
clone_size: many
cdr3_aa: CASSQDLGQGFSNEQFF
cdr3_nt: TGCGCCAGCAGCCAAGATTTAGGACAGGGGTTTAGCAATGAGCAGTTCTTC

v_call: TRBV29-1
d_call: NA
j_call: TRBJ2-7
clone_size: many
cdr3_aa: CSVVQGFSYEQYF
cdr3_nt: TGCAGCGTTGTGCAGGGGTTTTCCTACGAGCAGTACTTC

v_call: TRBV7-2
d_call: TRBD1
j_call: TRBJ2-7
clone_size: NA
cdr3_aa: CASSSGQHEQYF
cdr3_nt: TGTGCCAGCAGCTCGGGACAGCACGAGCAGTACTTC

v_call: TRBV7-6
d_call: NA
j_call: TRBJ1-1
clone_size: few
cdr3_aa: CASSLYPPPGEAFF
cdr3_nt: TGTGCCAGCAGCTTATATCCACCCCCAGGGGAAGCTTTCTTT

v_call: TRBV10-3
d_call: TRBD2
j_call: TRBJ2-1
clone_size: once
cdr3_aa: CAISETTSGSYNEQFF
cdr3_nt: TGTGCCATCAGTGAGACTACTAGCGGCTCCTACAATGAGCAGTTCTTC

v_call: TRBV20-1
d_call: NA
j_call: TRBJ2-3
clone_size: NA
cdr3_aa: CSARDLWSHGTQYF
cdr3_nt: TGCAGTGCTAGAGATCTTTGGTCTCATGGTACGCAGTATTTT

v_call: TRBV10-2
d_call: TRBD1
j_call: TRBJ2-7
clone_size: few
cdr3_aa: CASSESPGQANEQYF
cdr3_nt: TGCGCCAGCAGTGAGTCGCCTGGACAGGCCAACGAGCAGTACTTC

v_call: TRBV5-5
d_call: NA
j_call: TRBJ1-4
clone_size: NA
cdr3_aa: CASSLTGEKLFF
cdr3_nt: TGTGCCAGCAGCTTGACAGGGGAAAAACTGTTTTTT

v_call: TRBV20-1
d_call: TRBD1
j_call: TRBJ2-3
clone_size: many
cdr3_aa: CSARQGIDTQYF
cdr3_nt: TGCAGTGCCCGACAGGGAATCGATACGCAGTATTTT

v_call: TRBV27
d_call: TRBD2
j_call: TRBJ2-7
clone_size: few
cdr3_aa: CASRTGTSGKSSYEQYF
cdr3_nt: TGTGCCAGCAGAACCGGGACTAGCGGGAAAAGCTCCTACGAGCAGTACTTC

v_call: TRBV4-2
d_call: NA
j_call: TRBJ2-7
clone_size: few
cdr3_aa: CASSQDWTASYEQYF
cdr3_nt: TGTGCCAGCAGCCAAGATTGGACGGCCTCCTACGAGCAGTACTTC

v_call: TRBV7-9
d_call: NA
j_call: TRBJ2-1
clone_size: NA
cdr3_aa: CASSLETDYNEQFF
cdr3_nt: TGTGCCAGCAGCTTGGAGACAGATTACAATGAGCAGTTCTTC

v_call: TRBV7-9
d_call: NA
j_call: TRBJ2-3
clone_size: many
cdr3_aa: CASSLVQATDTQYF
cdr3_nt: TGTGCCAGCAGCTTAGTCCAGGCCACAGATACGCAGTATTTT

v_call: TRBV28
d_call: NA
j_call: TRBJ2-7
clone_size: many
cdr3_aa: CASSLEGNYEQYF
cdr3_nt: TGTGCCAGCAGTTTGGAGGGGAACTACGAGCAGTACTTC

v_call: TRBV4-1
d_call: TRBD1
j_call: TRBJ2-1
clone_size: many
cdr3_aa: CASSFRQGYEQFF
cdr3_nt: TGCGCCAGCAGCTTTCGACAGGGATATGAGCAGTTCTTC

v_call: TRBV27
d_call: NA
j_call: TRBJ2-1
clone_size: many
cdr3_aa: CASSSRAGRRGPYNEQFF
cdr3_nt: TGTGCCAGCAGTTCTCGGGCTGGCCGGCGGGGACCCTACAATGAGCAGTTCTTC

v_call: TRBV10-1
d_call: NA
j_call: TRBJ2-7
clone_size: NA
cdr3_aa: CASSDGYYEQYF
cdr3_nt: TGCGCCAGCAGTGACGGTTACTACGAGCAGTACTTC

v_call: TRBV6-2/TRBV6-3
d_call: NA
j_call: TRBJ1-1
clone_size: many
cdr3_aa: CASSPLLDGAFF
cdr3_nt: TGTGCCAGCAGTCCCCTCCTCGATGGAGCTTTCTTT

v_call: TRBV30
d_call: NA
j_call: TRBJ2-7
clone_size: few
cdr3_aa: CAWSVGVRDYEQYF
cdr3_nt: TGTGCCTGGAGTGTAGGGGTGCGGGACTACGAGCAGTACTTC

v_call: TRBV20-1
d_call: NA
j_call: TRBJ2-5
clone_size: many
cdr3_aa: CSASLGLPNQETQYF
cdr3_nt: TGCAGTGCTAGTTTGGGTCTTCCCAACCAAGAGACCCAGTACTTC

v_call: TRBV7-9
d_call: NA
j_call: TRBJ2-7
clone_size: NA
cdr3_aa: CASSHPGGVQYF
cdr3_nt: TGTGCCAGCAGCCATCCCGGTGGTGTGCAGTACTTC

v_call: TRBV20-1
d_call: TRBD2
j_call: TRBJ2-3
clone_size: NA
cdr3_aa: CSATWERELTDTQYF
cdr3_nt: TGCAGTGCCACCTGGGAGCGGGAGCTGACAGATACGCAGTATTTT

v_call: TRBV4-3
d_call: TRBD1
j_call: TRBJ2-3
clone_size: many
cdr3_aa: CASSQDLQGAPQHTQYF
cdr3_nt: TGCGCCAGCAGCCAAGATCTGCAGGGGGCTCCTCAACATACGCAGTATTTT

v_call: TRBV12-3/TRBV12-4
d_call: NA
j_call: TRBJ1-1
clone_size: many
cdr3_aa: CASKEGMMNTEAFF
cdr3_nt: TGTGCCAGCAAGGAGGGGATGATGAACACTGAAGCTTTCTTT

v_call: TRBV15
d_call: TRBD2
j_call: TRBJ2-3
clone_size: many
cdr3_aa: CATSREAGLAGTDTQYF
cdr3_nt: TGTGCCACCAGCAGAGAGGCGGGACTAGCGGGCACAGATACGCAGTATTTT

v_call: TRBV6-6
d_call: TRBD1
j_call: TRBJ2-7
clone_size: NA
cdr3_aa: CATRGTVYEQYF
cdr3_nt: TGTGCCACCAGAGGGACAGTATACGAGCAGTACTTC

v_call: TRBV25-1
d_call: NA
j_call: TRBJ2-7
clone_size: many
cdr3_aa: CASSGVRAYYEQYF
cdr3_nt: TGTGCCAGCAGTGGTGTTAGGGCTTACTACGAGCAGTACTTC

v_call: TRBV29-1
d_call: NA
j_call: TRBJ2-5
clone_size: NA
cdr3_aa: CSVEGGNSRAPQYF
cdr3_nt: TGCAGCGTTGAGGGCGGAAACTCTAGAGCGCCCCAGTACTTC

v_call: TRBV11-2
d_call: NA
j_call: TRBJ1-1
clone_size: few
cdr3_aa: CASSLGFTLNTEAFF
cdr3_nt: TGTGCCAGCAGCTTAGGATTCACGCTGAACACTGAAGCTTTCTTT